This TCR beta chain comes out of a study of blood T cell repertoires in COVID-19. About the research overall: Acute-phase and convalescent COVID-19 samples originated in the United States, Italy and Spain. T cells, B-cell-depleted T cells, or PBMCs provided the cDNA or gDNA that served as material.

Germline assignment: CDR1 SGHDN and CDR2 FVKESK. Trimming removed 4 bases from V and 7 bases from J; junction bases left unmatched: 9. The CDR3 has 14 residues. The Seattle patients, enrolled during active infection, were followed longitudinally. How the authors handled the data: Estimates of nucleated cell counts were drawn from the amplification of reference gene primers. The assay was immunoSEQ multiplex PCR, and TCRdb's table has in-frame clones only and misses some. The V and J calls and clone size were taken over from that table, and D and trimming were inferred from the DNA. There are about 160,000 clones in the sample; roughly nine tenths occur only once, and roughly 13% lies in the top ten.

Source material: peripheral blood. V is TRBV14 and J is TRBJ1-2; the match to TRBD1 covers 7 bases. The sequence derives from a young man with COVID-19, enrolled during active disease. The CDR3 loop is CASSPSRQGRGYTF. DNA for the CDR3: TGTGCCAGCAGCCCTAGCCGACAGGGACGTGGCTACACCTTC.